This T cell receptor (beta chain) was sequenced during a study of human T cells and chemical hapten exposure. Whole-study findings and limits: Healthy individuals' immune responses may differ from those of donors, who had alopecia.

This clonotype has a handful of counts. The target antigen is unknown. MiXCR was run by TCRdb on the RACE reads, yielding one entry per CDR3 protein. The table has some 330,000 distinct CDR3 sequences, 5.5% seen once; the top ten hold around 8%. As to time point: pre-sensitization, week 0. This sample's treatment: therapeutic diphenylcyclopropenone sensitization with weekly scalp DPC. CDR3 length: 15 amino acids. Germline CDR1 reads DFQATT; CDR2 reads SNEGSKA (reference sequence). The chain couples TRBV20-1 to TRBJ1-1; the match to TRBD1 covers 7 bases. Sequencing used whole blood, obtained in connection with sensitization to the hapten diphenylcyclopropenone (DPC). The sequence derives from a woman aged 18-35 years with alopecia areata. Some clones in this sample may be carry-over from other donors' samples. CDR3 DNA sequence: TGCCGCCCTCTTACAGGGGCCCGAGGTGGCACTGAAGCTTTCTTT. It is translated as CRPLTGARGGTEAFF.